Presented here are 16 T cell receptor beta chains from one specimen sequenced in a study of cytomegalovirus exposure and HLA in healthy donors. Primers: 60 Vbeta forward and 13 Jbeta reverse. Assay: immunoSEQ multiplex PCR; the TCRdb copy retains only in-frame clones and omits some. The sample shows around 100,000 clones, approximately 70% of them seen only once. The sample taken for sequencing was PBMCs. These receptor sequences come from a young woman in good health and CMV-seronegative.

The chain employs TRBV19 and TRBJ2-2; possibly TRBD2 for D (6 bases). The V end lost 7 bases, the J end lost 0 bases, and 18 bases lay between the germline ends. The CDR3 covers 17 residues. The germline V gene encodes CDR1 LNHDA and CDR2 SQIVND (reference sequence). Here the CDR3 DNA reads TGTGCCAGTACCCGACAACTAGCCGGAACGAACACCGGGGAGCTGTTTTTT. The encoded protein is CASTRQLAGTNTGELFF.

The rearrangement uses TRBV27 and TRBJ2-7, with 8 bases identical to TRBD2. Germline lookup yields CDR1 MNHEY and CDR2 SMNVEV (reference sequence). The trim removed 8 bases at V and 12 bases at J, leaving 21 bases unmatched. This CDR3 is built from 15 residues. The CDR3 region has the DNA TGTGCCAGCTCGTTCCCGGGCCCGGGAGGGGCCATGTGGTACTTC. Its protein product is CASSFPGPGGAMWYF.

V gene TRBV7-9 combines with J gene TRBJ2-5, with a possible D match to TRBD2 (6 bases). The DNA end favors TRBJ2-7, so the J call may be wrong. Germline V gene data show CDR1 as SEHNR and CDR2 as FQNEAQ (reference sequence). There are 16 residues in the CDR3. The CDR3, as DNA: TGTGCCAGCACCCTAATCGGGCAGATTAGCGGTGGCGAGCAGTACTTC. Its translation is CASTLIGQISGGEQYF.

This clone was found a few times. This chain joins TRBV7-8 and TRBJ1-5; 8 bases match TRBD1. There are 13 residues in the CDR3. J lost 7 bases, V lost 4 bases, and 3 bases had no gene match. Per the germline V gene, CDR1 is SGHVS and CDR2 is FQNEAQ. DNA of the CDR3: TGTGCCAGCAGCTCGACAGGGGAACAGCCCCAGCATTTT. Encoded protein: CASSSTGEQPQHF.

This clone appeared a few times. The chain has TRBV30 and TRBJ1-2; D unresolved. The CDR3 extends over 13 amino acids. Germline V lookup: CDR1 GTSNPN, CDR2 SVGIG (reference sequence). V was cut by 7 bases and J by 8 bases, with 20 bases left in between. CDR3 in DNA: TGTGCCTCTCGGGGTCCCGGTCGAGGGGGCTACACCTTC. This codes for CASRGPGRGGYTF.

V gene TRBV30 combines with J gene TRBJ2-5, with D tentatively TRBD1 (6 bases). V was shortened by 0 bases and J by 5 bases, with 10 bases between the two germline ends. The germline CDR1 and CDR2 sequences are GTSNPN and SVGIG (reference sequence). This CDR3 has 13 residues. The CDR3 loop is CAWSVGGWETQYF. CDR3 DNA sequence: TGTGCCTGGAGTGTTGGGGGCTGGGAGACCCAGTACTTC.

The V and J genes are TRBV6-5 and TRBJ2-7; possibly TRBD1 for D (5 bases). CDR1 and CDR2 (germline): MNHEY, SVGAGI. Trimming took 0 bases from V and 7 from J, leaving 19 bases between them. This CDR3 has 16 amino acids. CDR3 residues: CASSYSGLGTLREQYF. CDR3 coding DNA: TGTGCCAGCAGTTACTCGGGGCTAGGAACCTTACGAGAGCAGTACTTC.

This clone was counted only a few times. The V and J genes are TRBV6-5 and TRBJ1-6, with D uncertain. Trimming pared 4 bases from V and 10 bases from J, leaving 17 bases between. In germline, CDR1 is MNHEY, CDR2 SVGAGI. The CDR3 length is 15 residues. The CDR3 sequence is CASSFDPRSRSPLHF. DNA for the CDR3: TGTGCCAGCAGTTTCGACCCTAGGTCACGATCACCCCTCCACTTT.

The chain couples TRBV28 to TRBJ2-5, with 12 bases identical to TRBD2. The CDR3 loop spans 15 amino acids. The V and J ends lost 3 bases and 6 bases, in that order; junction bases with no gene match: 5. Germline lookup yields CDR1 MDHEN and CDR2 SYDVKM. The chain's CDR3 is CASSFPSGGAKTQYF. In nucleotides, the CDR3 is TGTGCCAGCAGTTTTCCTAGCGGGGGGGCTAAGACCCAGTACTTC.

The V call is TRBV6-5, the J call TRBJ1-3; D remains unclear. This CDR3 spans 16 amino acids. CDR1 is MNHEY and CDR2 is SVGAGI in the germline V gene. The germline V and J ends were trimmed by 2 bases and 0 bases, with 11 bases remaining between them. CDR3 region: CASSYSRSHSGNTIYF. Written as DNA, the CDR3 is TGTGCCAGCAGTTACAGCCGGTCTCACTCTGGAAACACCATATATTTT.

The CDR3 coding sequence is TGTGCCAGCAGCTACCAGGGGGCCCCACAAGCTTTCTTT. Protein: CASSYQGAPQAFF. This chain uses TRBV11-3 with TRBJ1-1, with TRBD1 matching over 8 bases. Germline-derived CDR1 and CDR2 are SGHNT and YENEEA. This CDR3 has 13 amino acids. J gave up 9 bases and V 4 bases, and 7 bases lay outside the gene matches. Together with reference TRBV11-3 and TRBJ1-1, the CDR3 gives the full variable domain: EAGVVQSPRYKIIEKKQPVAFWCNPISGHNTLYWYLQNLGQGPELLIRYENEEAVDDSQLPKDRFSAERLKGVDSTLKIQPAELGDSAVYLCASSYQGAPQAFFGQGTRLTVV.

This clone was seen only a few times. J is TRBJ1-2 and V is TRBV29-1, with D uncertain. Germline lookup yields CDR1 SQVTM and CDR2 ANQGSEA. Trimming removed 4 bases from V and 0 bases from J, with 15 bases in between. The CDR3 covers 15 residues. CDR3 bases: TGCAGCGTTGGCCGGGGAGCCATCTCTAACTATGGCTACACCTTC. This gives the protein CSVGRGAISNYGYTF.

This chain links TRBV5-4 with TRBJ1-1; 7 nucleotides agree with TRBD1. J gave up 0 bases and V 0 bases, and 5 bases lay outside the gene matches. Per germline, CDR1 SGHNT and CDR2 YYREEE (reference sequence). The CDR3 totals 16 residues. CDR3 nucleotide sequence: TGTGCCAGCAGCTTGGTACAGGGGACTCTGAACACTGAAGCTTTCTTT. Translation: CASSLVQGTLNTEAFF.

This clone was counted between two and nine times. V and J are TRBV4-1 and TRBJ1-1, with 7 bases identical to TRBD1. The CDR3 loop spans 15 amino acids. Germline values: CDR1 MGHRA, CDR2 YSYEKL. V shed 2 bases, J shed 4 bases, and the junction held 7 bases outside the gene matches. The CDR3 bases are TGCGCCAGCAGCCAACTAGACAGGGCCTCCACTGAAGCTTTCTTT. Translation gives CASSQLDRASTEAFF.

The gene calls are TRBV6-4 and TRBJ2-7; a weak D match, TRBD2 (6 bases). CDR1 is MRHNA, CDR2 SNTAGT, per germline. This CDR3 comprises 12 residues. The germline V and J ends were trimmed by 5 bases and 3 bases, with 8 bases remaining between them. This chain's CDR3 is CASSNGSYEQYF. The DNA of the CDR3 is TGTGCCAGCAGTAACGGGAGCTACGAGCAGTACTTC.

V is TRBV30 and J is TRBJ1-2; possible D gene TRBD1, 6 bases. CDR1 is GTSNPN, CDR2 SVGIG, per germline (reference sequence). The CDR3 has 16 amino acids. V gave up 1 base and J gave up 2 bases, with 17 bases separating them. CDR3 in DNA: TGTGCCTGGAGTGCACCTACGTCGGGACACAACTATGGCTACACCTTC. It specifies CAWSAPTSGHNYGYTF.